Following are 8 T cell receptor beta chains from one sample sequenced in a study of blood T cell repertoires in COVID-19. Sequenced by immunoSEQ multiplex PCR; TCRdb stores in-frame clones only, minus some. The table includes approximately 90,000 clones, 75% to 90% detected once. The sequenced material came from peripheral blood. The receptors come from an elderly woman with active or convalescent COVID-19.

V usage is TRBV5-1 and J usage is TRBJ1-1; the D gene is possibly TRBD1 (5 bases). Deletions cut 3 bases from V and 5 bases from J, with 8 bases between. The CDR3 totals 12 residues. The germline CDR1 and CDR2 sequences are SGHRS and YFSETQ. The CDR3 sequence is CASSSGGTEAFF. The CDR3 DNA reads TGCGCCAGCAGCTCGGGGGGGACTGAAGCTTTCTTT. Filled out from reference TRBV5-1 and TRBJ1-1, the complete variable domain reads KAGVTQTPRYLIKTRGQQVTLSCSPISGHRSVSWYQQTPGQGLQFLFEYFSETQRNKGNFPGRFSGRQFSNSRSEMNVSTLELGDSALYLCASSSGGTEAFFGQGTRLTVV.

The chain uses TRBV4-3 and TRBJ2-7, with 9 bases fitting TRBD1. Germline CDR1 reads LGHNA; CDR2 reads YSLEER. This CDR3 is built from 16 residues. V was pared by 0 bases and J by 4 bases, with 7 bases of the junction left unmatched. The CDR3 DNA sequence: TGCGCCAGCAGCCAAGATAGCAGGACAGGGGTTTACGAGCAGTACTTC. Its protein is CASSQDSRTGVYEQYF.

This rearrangement joins TRBV28 to TRBJ2-5, with D tentatively TRBD1 (5 bases). The V gene lost 7 bases and the J gene lost 5 bases, with 20 bases spanning the gap. CDR1 and CDR2 from the germline V gene are MDHEN and SYDVKM. The length of the CDR3 is 15 residues. This CDR3 is CASTSSGWVSETQYF. The CDR3, as DNA: TGTGCCAGCACTTCCTCAGGGTGGGTCTCCGAGACCCAGTACTTC.

The V call is TRBV19, the J call TRBJ1-5, with a tentative D call TRBD1 (6 bases). This CDR3 is 18 amino acids long. The germline V gene has CDR1 LNHDA and CDR2 SQIVND (reference sequence). V lost 7 bases to trimming and J lost 0 bases, with 22 bases between them. The CDR3 bases are TGTGCCAGTACCCCCCGGGGGGGGCGTACCCTTAGCAATCAGCCCCAGCATTTT. It codes for CASTPRGGRTLSNQPQHF.

The chain uses TRBV5-1 and TRBJ1-1; D unclear. CDR1 is SGHRS and CDR2 is YFSETQ in the germline V gene. Trimming removed 1 base at V and 2 bases at J, with 15 bases between. This CDR3 spans 16 amino acids. CDR3 coding DNA: TGCGCCAGCAGCTTGAAGTTTGAGAGGATAAACACTGAAGCTTTCTTT. Translating gives CASSLKFERINTEAFF.

The V gene is TRBV9, the J gene TRBJ1-3, with 11 positions matching TRBD1. V gave up 3 bases and J gave up 0 bases; unmatched junction bases: 2. The length of the CDR3 is 16 residues. Germline lookup yields CDR1 SGDLS and CDR2 YYNGEE. CDR3 coding DNA: TGTGCCAGCAGCGCAGGACAGGGGGCCTCTGGAAACACCATATATTTT. Its translation: CASSAGQGASGNTIYF.

The rearrangement joins TRBV7-2 to TRBJ1-2; 7 positions agree with TRBD1. The junction had 6 bases not matched to a gene; V was cut back by 2 bases and J by 3 bases. Germline V gives CDR1 SGHTA, CDR2 FQGNSA. The CDR3 is made up of 15 amino acids. The DNA of the CDR3 is TGTGCCAGCAGCTTATCTCCGACAGGGTACTATGGCTACACCTTC. Translated, it gives CASSLSPTGYYGYTF.

The chain links TRBV11-2 to TRBJ2-5; 8 bases are a match to TRBD2. Trimming removed 2 bases from V and 1 base from J; junction bases left unmatched: 12. This CDR3 region has 18 residues. Germline V gene lookup returns CDR1 SGHAT and CDR2 FQNNGV. CDR3 amino acids: CASSLRAGLGTSQETQYF. CDR3 nucleotide sequence: TGTGCCAGCAGCTTAAGGGCGGGATTGGGGACTAGCCAAGAGACCCAGTACTTC.